This record concerns one TCR beta chain sequence. This entry is derived from a study of T-cell reconstitution after alpha-beta-depleted transplantation in children. The CDR3 consists of 12 residues. CDR1 is SNHLY, CDR2 FYNNEI, per germline. TCRbeta library construction was performed incorporating unique molecular identifiers. MiXCR, run by TCRdb on the PCR reads, gives a single entry per CDR3 protein. Of approximately 520,000 distinct CDR3 sequences listed, approximately 32% are singletons. This sequence originates from a human donor who donated a stem cell graft to a child with aplastic anemia. This chain links TRBV2 with TRBJ2-1; the D gene is possibly TRBD2 (6 bases). Sequenced material: PBMCs from the stem cell graft donor, taken from the stem cell graft. CDR3 sequence (DNA): TGTGCGGCAGGGACTGAGTACAATGAGCAGTTCTTC. Translating it yields CAAGTEYNEQFF.